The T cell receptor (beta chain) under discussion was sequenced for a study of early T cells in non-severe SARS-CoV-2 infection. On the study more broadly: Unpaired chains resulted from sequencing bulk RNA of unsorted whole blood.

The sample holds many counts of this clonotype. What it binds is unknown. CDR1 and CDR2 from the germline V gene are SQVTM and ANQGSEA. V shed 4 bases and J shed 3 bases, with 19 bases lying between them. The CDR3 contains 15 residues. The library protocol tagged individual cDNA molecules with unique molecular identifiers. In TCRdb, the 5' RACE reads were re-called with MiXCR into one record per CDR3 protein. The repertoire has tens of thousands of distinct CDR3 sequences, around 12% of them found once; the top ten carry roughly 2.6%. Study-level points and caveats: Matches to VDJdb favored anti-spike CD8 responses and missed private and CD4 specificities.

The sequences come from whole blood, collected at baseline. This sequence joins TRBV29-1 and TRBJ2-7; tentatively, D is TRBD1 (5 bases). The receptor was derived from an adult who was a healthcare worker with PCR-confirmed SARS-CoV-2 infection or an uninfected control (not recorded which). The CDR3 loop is CSVAQFRQTYYEQYF. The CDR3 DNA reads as TGCAGCGTTGCCCAATTCCGACAGACCTACTACGAGCAGTACTTC.